There are a few counts of the clone carrying this T cell receptor (beta chain). Its antigen remains unknown. This entry comes from a study of early T cells in non-severe SARS-CoV-2 infection. Study conclusions and caveats: Private and CD4 specificities were missed by VDJdb matching, which favored anti-spike CD8 responses.

The CDR3 length is 14 residues. Germline-derived CDR1 and CDR2 are WSHSY and SAAADI. Trimming cost V 8 bases and J 6 bases; bases outside gene matches: 6. Each single cDNA molecule received a unique molecular identifier. From the 5' RACE reads, TCRdb called clonotypes with MiXCR, one entry per CDR3 protein. The sample lists tens of thousands of distinct CDR3 sequences, 9.5% occurring once. The sequenced sample was whole blood. This chain connects TRBV10-2 to TRBJ2-1, with 11 positions matching TRBD2. The TCR originated in an adult who was a healthcare worker with PCR-confirmed SARS-CoV-2 infection or an uninfected control (not recorded which). CDR3 region: CASGVAGGLNEQFF. Written as DNA, the CDR3 is TGCGCCAGCGGGGTAGCGGGAGGGCTCAATGAGCAGTTCTTC.